This TCR beta chain was found in a study of CD8 T cells in ankylosing spondylitis. The study, taken as a whole, reports: Characteristic of ankylosing spondylitis blood, it appeared, was a TCR beta motif comprising roughly 8 highly homologous variants. Disease-linked clones reportedly concentrated significantly in matched ankylosing spondylitis synovial fluid. Disease-linked clones were CD8+ and relatively rare in peripheral blood.

Losses at the gene ends were 5 bases for V and 2 bases for J; bases not matched to a gene: 6. CDR1 SNHLY and CDR2 FYNNEI come from the germline V gene. The CDR3 is 15 amino acids. TCRdb reprocessed the 5' RACE reads with MiXCR, giving one entry per CDR3 protein. The profile shows 250,000 to 400,000 distinct CDR3 sequences, more than 9% of them singletons. On this clonotype itself: The antigen is unknown.

The clonotype originates from a female donor with ankylosing spondylitis or in good health (not recorded which). This chain connects TRBV2 to TRBJ2-7; 10 positions agree with TRBD1. Input material: blood, either unsorted or a sorted T cell fraction (not recorded which). DNA for the CDR3: TGTGCCAGCAGTCCCTTCGGACAGGGGGCCTACGAGCAGTACTTC. Its translation: CASSPFGQGAYEQYF.